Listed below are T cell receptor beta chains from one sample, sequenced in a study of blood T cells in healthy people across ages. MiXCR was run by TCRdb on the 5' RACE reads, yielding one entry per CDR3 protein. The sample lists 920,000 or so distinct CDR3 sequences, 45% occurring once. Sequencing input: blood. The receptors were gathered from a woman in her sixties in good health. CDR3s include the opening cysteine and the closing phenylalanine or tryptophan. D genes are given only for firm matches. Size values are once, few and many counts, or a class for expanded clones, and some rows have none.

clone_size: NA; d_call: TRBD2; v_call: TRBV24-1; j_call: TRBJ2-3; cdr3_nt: TGTGCCACCAGTGAGGATAGCGGGAGGATAGATACGCAGTATTTT; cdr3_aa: CATSEDSGRIDTQYF
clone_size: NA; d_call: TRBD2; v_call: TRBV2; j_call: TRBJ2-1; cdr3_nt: TGTGCCAGCAGTCTCCCCCAGGAGCGGGGGCCCTCCTACAATGAGCAGTTCTTC; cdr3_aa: CASSLPQERGPSYNEQFF
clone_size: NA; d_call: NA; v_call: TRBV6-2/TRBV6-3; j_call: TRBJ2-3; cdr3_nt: TGTGCCAGCAGACCGACTAGCACAGATACGCAGTATTTT; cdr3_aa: CASRPTSTDTQYF
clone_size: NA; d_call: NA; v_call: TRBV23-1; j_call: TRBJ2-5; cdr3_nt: TGCGCCACCCAAAATAGGCTCTACTACGAGGAGACCCAGTACTTC; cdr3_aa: CATQNRLYYEETQYF
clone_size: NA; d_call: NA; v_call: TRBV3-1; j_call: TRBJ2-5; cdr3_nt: TGTGCCAGCAGCCAAGAGGGAACCATCGCCCAAGAGACCCAGTACTTC; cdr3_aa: CASSQEGTIAQETQYF
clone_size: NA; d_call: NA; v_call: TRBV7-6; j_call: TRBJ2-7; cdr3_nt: TGTGCCAGCAGCTTAGCATTCCCTGGGCAGCCCTACGAGCAGTACTTC; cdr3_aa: CASSLAFPGQPYEQYF
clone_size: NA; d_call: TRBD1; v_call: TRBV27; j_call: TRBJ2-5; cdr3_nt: TGTGCCAGCAGTTTGGACAGGGCGGTAGGAGAGACCCAGTACTTC; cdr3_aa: CASSLDRAVGETQYF
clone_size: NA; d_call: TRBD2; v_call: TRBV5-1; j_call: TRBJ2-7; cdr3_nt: TGCGCCAGCAGCTCGGTTCTAGCGGGAGACGAGCAGTACTTC; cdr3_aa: CASSSVLAGDEQYF
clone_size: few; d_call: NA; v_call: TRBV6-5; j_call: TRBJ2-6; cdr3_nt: TGTGCCAGTGCCATGAGGTCAGGGGCCAACGTCCTGACTTTC; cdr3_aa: CASAMRSGANVLTF
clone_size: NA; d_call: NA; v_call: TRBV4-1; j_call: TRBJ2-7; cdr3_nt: TGCGCCAGCAGCCAAGTTGGAAACTCCTACGAGCAGTACTTC; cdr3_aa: CASSQVGNSYEQYF
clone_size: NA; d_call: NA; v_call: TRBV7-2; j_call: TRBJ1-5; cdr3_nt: TGTGCCAGCAGCTCCTCGGACAGCGATCAGCCCCAGCATTTT; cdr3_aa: CASSSSDSDQPQHF
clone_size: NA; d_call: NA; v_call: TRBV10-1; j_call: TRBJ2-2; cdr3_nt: TGCGCCAGCAGTCAGGGTCACGGGGAGCTGTTTTTT; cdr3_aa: CASSQGHGELFF
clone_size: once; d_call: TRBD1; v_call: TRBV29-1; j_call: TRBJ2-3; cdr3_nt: TGCAGCGTTGAAAGGGGACAGCCCCAAGATACGCAGTATTTT; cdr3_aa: CSVERGQPQDTQYF
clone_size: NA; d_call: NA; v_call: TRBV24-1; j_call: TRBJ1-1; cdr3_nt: TGTACCACCAGTGTCCGCGTGGGGGCCCGGTGGACTGAAGCTTTCTTT; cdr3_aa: CTTSVRVGARWTEAFF
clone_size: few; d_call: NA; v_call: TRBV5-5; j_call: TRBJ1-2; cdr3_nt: TGTGCCAGCCGGGACTTAGGTGGCTACACCTTC; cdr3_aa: CASRDLGGYTF
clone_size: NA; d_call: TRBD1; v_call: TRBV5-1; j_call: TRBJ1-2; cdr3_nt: TGCGCCAGCAGCCTCCAGACAGGGGGGGACTATGGCTACACCTTC; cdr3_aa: CASSLQTGGDYGYTF
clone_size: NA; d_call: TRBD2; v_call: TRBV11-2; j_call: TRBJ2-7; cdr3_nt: TGTGCCAGCAGCGGGGGACTAGGAAAGGCCAATGAGCAGTACTTC; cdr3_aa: CASSGGLGKANEQYF
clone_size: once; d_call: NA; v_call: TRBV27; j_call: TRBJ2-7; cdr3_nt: TGTGCCAGCAGTGTCGCAGGGAGGTACGAGCAGTACTTC; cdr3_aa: CASSVAGRYEQYF
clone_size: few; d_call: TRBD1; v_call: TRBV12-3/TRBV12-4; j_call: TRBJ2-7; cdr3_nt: TGTGCCAGCAGCCCCCATCTGATCGGAGAAGGGGGCTATGAGCAGTACTTC; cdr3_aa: CASSPHLIGEGGYEQYF
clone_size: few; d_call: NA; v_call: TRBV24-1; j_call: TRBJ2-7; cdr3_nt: TGTGCCACCGCGACGGGACGCTCCTACGAGCAGTACTTC; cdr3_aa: CATATGRSYEQYF
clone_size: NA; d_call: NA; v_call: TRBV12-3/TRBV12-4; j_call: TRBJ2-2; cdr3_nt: TGTGCCAGTAGGGACCAGAGACCCGGGGAGCTGTTTTTT; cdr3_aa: CASRDQRPGELFF
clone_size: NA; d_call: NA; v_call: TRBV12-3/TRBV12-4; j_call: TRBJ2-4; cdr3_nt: TGTGCCAGCAGTTTGGGTCCTAGTTTGGGAAACATTCAGTACTTC; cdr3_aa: CASSLGPSLGNIQYF
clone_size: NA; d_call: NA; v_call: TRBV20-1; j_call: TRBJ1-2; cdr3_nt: TGCAGTGCTAGTGACAGGACGGGGTATGGCTACACCTTC; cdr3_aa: CSASDRTGYGYTF
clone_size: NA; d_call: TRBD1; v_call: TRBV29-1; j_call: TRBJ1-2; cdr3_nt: TGCAGCGTTCAATCGACCCAGGGGGCGCGGGGCTACACCTTC; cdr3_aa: CSVQSTQGARGYTF
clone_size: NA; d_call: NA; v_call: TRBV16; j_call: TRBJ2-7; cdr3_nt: TGTGCCAGCAGCCAATCCGTGGATGGCGAGCAGTACTTC; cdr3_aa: CASSQSVDGEQYF
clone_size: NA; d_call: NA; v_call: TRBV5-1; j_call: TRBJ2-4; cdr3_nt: TGCGCCAGCATCTCAACCCAATGGGACAATGAGCAGTACTTC; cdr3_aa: CASISTQWDNEQYF
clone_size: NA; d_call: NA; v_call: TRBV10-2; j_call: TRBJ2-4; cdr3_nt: TGCGCCAGCTCCATAGGAGGGACAGAGAGATTAAACATTCAGTACTTC; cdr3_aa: CASSIGGTERLNIQYF
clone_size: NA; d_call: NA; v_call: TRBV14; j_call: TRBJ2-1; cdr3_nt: TGTGCCAGCAGCCAAGAGAGGGACCCTAAGGATGAGCAGTTCTTC; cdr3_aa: CASSQERDPKDEQFF
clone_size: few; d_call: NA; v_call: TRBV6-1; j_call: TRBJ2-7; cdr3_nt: TGTGCCAGCTCCCGAGCGAGGGGGGGATCTTACGAGCAGTACTTC; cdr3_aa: CASSRARGGSYEQYF
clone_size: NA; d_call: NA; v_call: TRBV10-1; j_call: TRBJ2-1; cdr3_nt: TGCGCCAGCAGTGAGGTAGTTGGTGAGCAGTTCTTC; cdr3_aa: CASSEVVGEQFF
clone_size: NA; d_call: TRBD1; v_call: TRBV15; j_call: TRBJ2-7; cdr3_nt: TGTGCCACCAGCAGAGGACAGGGGGCAGAGGAGCAGTACTTC; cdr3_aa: CATSRGQGAEEQYF
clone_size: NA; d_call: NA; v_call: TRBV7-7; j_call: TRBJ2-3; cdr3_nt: TGTGCCAGCAGCTTCGGCCCGGGGAGTAGCGCAGATACGCAGTATTTT; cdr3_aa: CASSFGPGSSADTQYF
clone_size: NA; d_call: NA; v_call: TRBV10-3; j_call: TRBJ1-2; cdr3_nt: TGTGCCATCAGTGAGTCTTTTACAATCGCTAACTATGGCTACACCTTC; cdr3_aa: CAISESFTIANYGYTF
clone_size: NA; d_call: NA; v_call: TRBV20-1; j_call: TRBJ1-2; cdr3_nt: TGCAGTGCTAGTGAGGGCAGCTATGGCTACACCTTC; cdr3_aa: CSASEGSYGYTF
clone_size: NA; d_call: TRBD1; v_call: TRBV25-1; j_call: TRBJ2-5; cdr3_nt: TGTGCCAGCAGTACCCGACAGGGTCTGGAGACCCAGTACTTC; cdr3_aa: CASSTRQGLETQYF
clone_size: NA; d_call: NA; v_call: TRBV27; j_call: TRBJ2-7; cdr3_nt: TGTGCCAGCAGTTTAAGAGATGATCCGCGGGGACTCACCTACGAGCAGTACTTC; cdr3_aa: CASSLRDDPRGLTYEQYF
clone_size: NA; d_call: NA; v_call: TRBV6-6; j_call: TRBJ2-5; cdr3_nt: TGTGCCAGCGGGGGCTGGGAGCAGTACTTC; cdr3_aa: CASGGWEQYF
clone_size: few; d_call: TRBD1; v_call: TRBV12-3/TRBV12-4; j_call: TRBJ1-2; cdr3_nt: TGTGCCAGCAGTCTCAGGGGGGGCGGCTACACCTTC; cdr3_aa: CASSLRGGGYTF
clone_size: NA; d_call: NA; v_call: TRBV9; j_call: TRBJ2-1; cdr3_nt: TGTGCCAGCAGCGTAGAAGGGACCCCCCTGGAGACCCAGTTCTTC; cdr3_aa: CASSVEGTPLETQFF
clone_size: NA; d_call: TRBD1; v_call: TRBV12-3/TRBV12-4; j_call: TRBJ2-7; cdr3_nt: TGTGCCAGCAGGAGGATAGGACCCAGACAGGGGGACGACTACGAGCAGTACTTC; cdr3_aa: CASRRIGPRQGDDYEQYF
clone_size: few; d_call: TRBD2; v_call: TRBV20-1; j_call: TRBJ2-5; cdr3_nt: TGCAGTGCTAGCGGACCCGGGACTAGCCAAGAGACCCAGTACTTC; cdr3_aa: CSASGPGTSQETQYF
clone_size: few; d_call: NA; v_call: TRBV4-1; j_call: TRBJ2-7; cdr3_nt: TGCGCCAGCAGCCAAGGGCGGGTAGCTGGCGCCGAGCAGTACTTC; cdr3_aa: CASSQGRVAGAEQYF
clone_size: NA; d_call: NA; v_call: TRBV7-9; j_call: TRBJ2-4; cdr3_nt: TGTGCCAGCAGCCCCGTTTGGCTCGAAAACATTCAGTACTTC; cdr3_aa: CASSPVWLENIQYF
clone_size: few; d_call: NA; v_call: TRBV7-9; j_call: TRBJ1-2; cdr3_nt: TGTGCCAGCAGCCGCACCCAGGGAGGGGACGTTTTGGACTATGGCTACACCTTC; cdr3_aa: CASSRTQGGDVLDYGYTF